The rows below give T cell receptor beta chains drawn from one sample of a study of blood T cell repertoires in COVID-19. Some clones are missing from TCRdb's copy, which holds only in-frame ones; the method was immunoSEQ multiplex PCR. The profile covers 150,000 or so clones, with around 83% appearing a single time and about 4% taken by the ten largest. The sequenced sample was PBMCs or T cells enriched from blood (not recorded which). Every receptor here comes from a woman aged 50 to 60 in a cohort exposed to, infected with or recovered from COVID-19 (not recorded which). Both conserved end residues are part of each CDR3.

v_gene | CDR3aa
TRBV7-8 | CASSLRTSGSSYEQYF
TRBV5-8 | CASSLRGLNTEAFF
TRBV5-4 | CASSLLFPVDRESYGYTF
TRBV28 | CASSPWGSNTGELFF
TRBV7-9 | CASSSGTSGSYQETQYF
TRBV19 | CASSIFRNTEAFF
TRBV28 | CASRTGGVETQYF
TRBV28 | CAGRVRGNTGELFF
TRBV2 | CASSYQQGKAEAFF
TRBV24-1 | CATSGRHEQFF
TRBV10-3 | CAIRSSTGNNSPLHF
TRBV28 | CASSINSGAETQYF
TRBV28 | CASSLSGQTYEQYF
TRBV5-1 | CASSILAGGRNEQFF
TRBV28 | CASSPIDGSNQPQHF
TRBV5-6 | CASEQGMITGELFF
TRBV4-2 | CASSPYGGGTGDSGNTIYF
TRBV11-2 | CASSPDRTGELFF
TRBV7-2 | CASSQPGVWGVRDF
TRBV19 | CASSMTGASYEQYF
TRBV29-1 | CSVEEASEEQYF
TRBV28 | CASSPDRGGINSPLHF
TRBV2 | CASRNRVTNEKLFF
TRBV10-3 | CAIKGELGAFF
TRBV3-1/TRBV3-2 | CASSQLEKLFF
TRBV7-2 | CASSLRQGYPYGYTF
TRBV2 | CASSKTGRNSPLHF
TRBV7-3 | CASSPRDRMADTEAFF
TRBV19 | CASKNSGSWDTGELFF
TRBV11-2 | CASSLAGRSYNEQFF
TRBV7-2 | CASSGDSMNTEAFF
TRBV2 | CASSAELASYNEQFF
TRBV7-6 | CASSSGQGRTGELFF
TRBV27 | CASRAQGWGGELFF
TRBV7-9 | CASSSTNYNEQFF
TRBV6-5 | CATGDSLGYTF
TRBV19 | CASSTQTGYHQPQHF
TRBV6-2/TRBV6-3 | CASSFGGNEQYF
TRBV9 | CASSDGQGMATEAFF
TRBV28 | CASKGGVSGSSYEQYF
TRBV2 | CASSGLASQETQYF
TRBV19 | CATRTVHRSLRNEQFF
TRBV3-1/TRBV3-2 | CASSPRRGTGELFF
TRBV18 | CASSPPGDRLYGYTF
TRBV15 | CATRRGPNTDTQYF
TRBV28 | CASSLGTLRSEAFF
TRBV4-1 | CASSRPGTESSYNEQFF
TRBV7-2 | CASSTQWNTEAFF
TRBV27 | CASSFRGRIWMGGGNNEQFF
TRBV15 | CATSAGGRSYEQYF
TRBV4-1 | CASSHTGQARSGTEAFF
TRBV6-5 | CASSFRQASDQPQHF
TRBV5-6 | CASSFRLERNPNYGYTF